Each of the 17 T cell receptor beta chains below was sequenced from the same sample in a study of low-dose radiotherapy and immunotherapy resistance in tumors. First-strand cDNA used TRAV- and TRBV-specific primers, covering alpha and beta chains. Using a constant-region primer together with a V-primer adapter, TCRs were subjected to 20 to 25 PCR cycles of amplification. TCRdb redid the calling of the reads with MiXCR, one entry per CDR3 protein. The repertoire holds roughly 90,000 distinct CDR3 sequences, roughly 20% seen once, with around 13% in the top ten. The time point denotes: after trial treatment. The sample's treatment: LDRT plus nivolumab, ipilimumab, low-dose cyclophosphamide and aspirin (RACIN trial). The specimen was PBMCs, collected after low-dose radiotherapy plus immunotherapy. The receptor source for this set is a female donor with ovarian cancer.

In the case of this clonotype: A much more abundant neighbour one base away suggests this may be a read error. The chain couples TRBV27 to TRBJ2-7, with D possibly TRBD2 on 5 matching bases. Trimming shortened V by 2 bases and J by 3 bases, and 14 bases separated the two germline ends. The CDR3 runs 15 residues. Looked up from germline, CDR1 is MNHEY and CDR2 is SMNVEV (reference sequence). The CDR3 nucleotides read TGTGCCAGCAGTTTAGTTACGGGAACCGGCTACGAGCAGTACTTC. Its protein product is CASSLVTGTGYEQYF.

This clonotype was observed many times. The rearrangement joins TRBV6-2 or TRBV6-3 to TRBJ1-2; D not certain. Germline V CDR1 and CDR2: MNHEY, SVGEGT. The CDR3 consists of 13 residues. Trimming cost V 2 bases and J 5 bases, with 9 bases left between them. CDR3 sequence: CASSYQERYGYTF. CDR3 nucleotides: TGTGCCAGCAGTTACCAGGAGCGGTATGGCTACACCTTC.

This clonotype was detected many times. J is TRBJ2-3 and V is TRBV20-1; D is perhaps TRBD1 (6 bases). Trimming took 6 bases from V and 6 from J, leaving 28 bases between them. The germline V gene encodes CDR1 DFQATT and CDR2 SNEGSKA (reference sequence). The CDR3 is 17 amino acids. The CDR3 bases are TGCAGTGCCGACAGTCAGGGCCGAGGGGGAGTCGGGGATACGCAGTATTTT. It is translated as CSADSQGRGGVGDTQYF.

This chain joins TRBV28 and TRBJ1-2; the D gene is possibly TRBD1 (5 bases). Germline CDR1 reads MDHEN; CDR2 reads SYDVKM. Trimming stripped 6 bases from V and 8 bases from J, with 22 bases between. The CDR3 spans 15 residues. The CDR3 nucleotides are TGTGCCAGCAGCCCCCCCCGGCCAGGGACCCTCGGCTACACCTTC. Translation: CASSPPRPGTLGYTF.

The sample holds many counts of this clonotype. The V gene is TRBV30, the J gene TRBJ2-5, with TRBD2 as a possible D gene (5 bases). V was trimmed by 2 bases and J by 5 bases, leaving 18 bases between them. CDR3 size: 15 residues. CDR1 is GTSNPN, CDR2 SVGIG, per germline (reference sequence). The CDR3 loop is CAWSPRGQSGETQYF. The CDR3 nucleotides read TGTGCCTGGAGTCCTAGAGGGCAGTCTGGGGAGACCCAGTACTTC.

The V and J genes are TRBV7-6 and TRBJ2-2; TRBD1 is a possible D gene (6 bases). The CDR3 loop spans 14 amino acids. The V and J ends lost 4 bases and 9 bases respectively, with 15 bases between them. Germline values: CDR1 SGHVS, CDR2 FNYEAQ. CDR3 sequence reads: CASSSTQDSRELFF. The CDR3 bases are TGTGCCAGCAGCTCAACGCAGGACAGCAGGGAGCTGTTTTTT.

This chain links TRBV12-2 with TRBJ1-5; the D call TRBD1 from the table was never checked on the DNA. TRBV12-2 is an annotated pseudogene. The CDR3 spans 20 residues. CDR3 sequence (DNA): TGTGCAAGTCGCACAAGCCCCCGGGGGGGCTCACGATTTAGCAATCAGCCCCAGCATTTT. Amino acids: CASRTSPRGGSRFSNQPQHF.

This clonotype has ten or more counts. The genes are TRBV4-3 and TRBJ2-2, with a weak D call TRBD2 (6 bases). The CDR3 loop spans 17 amino acids. In germline, CDR1 is LGHNA, CDR2 YSLEER. Trimming cost V 0 bases and J 3 bases, with 14 bases left between them. This chain's CDR3 is CASSQDNIGSHTGELFF. CDR3 nucleotide sequence: TGCGCCAGCAGCCAAGATAACATCGGGAGTCACACCGGGGAGCTGTTTTTT.

This clonotype showed up many times. The chain combines TRBV2 with TRBJ2-2; D is unresolved. The V gene's germline CDR1 is SNHLY and CDR2 FYNNEI. Trimming left V 4 bases short and J 2 bases short, with 2 bases between. This CDR3 spans 12 amino acids. In DNA form, the CDR3 reads TGTGCCAGCAGTGTTAACACCGGGGAGCTGTTTTTT. Translating gives CASSVNTGELFF.

On this clonotype: A read error likely explains this, since a far larger clone differs by one base. The chain is built from TRBV6-1 and TRBJ2-3; D unresolved. Per the germline V gene, CDR1 is MNHNS and CDR2 is SASEGT. This CDR3 spans 16 amino acids. V lost 5 bases to trimming and J lost 1 base, with 16 bases between them. In DNA form, the CDR3 reads TGTGCCAGCAGTTTACTTAGATCCCTTGGCACAGATACGCAGTATTTT. Translation: CASSLLRSLGTDTQYF.

This clonotype occurred many times. The chain recombines TRBV4-1 with TRBJ1-1; D is unclear. CDR3 length: 15 residues. V gave up 4 bases and J gave up 0 bases, with 12 bases separating them. Germline V gives CDR1 MGHRA, CDR2 YSYEKL. The CDR3 bases are TGCGCCAGCAGCCCCGAGTCAGTCCTGAACACTGAAGCTTTCTTT. It translates to CASSPESVLNTEAFF.

The table lists this clonotype with a count of one. The chain uses TRBV5-1 and TRBJ2-7; 7 positions agree with TRBD1. After removal of 5 bases from V and 7 bases from J, the junction contained 12 bases not matched to a gene. Germline V gene lookup returns CDR1 SGHRS and CDR2 YFSETQ. The CDR3 runs to 14 residues. The CDR3 region is CASSSKTGPGEQYF. The CDR3 nucleotides read TGCGCCAGCAGTTCTAAGACAGGGCCGGGAGAGCAGTACTTC. The variable domain in full, completed from reference TRBV5-1 and TRBJ2-7, reads KAGVTQTPRYLIKTRGQQVTLSCSPISGHRSVSWYQQTPGQGLQFLFEYFSETQRNKGNFPGRFSGRQFSNSRSEMNVSTLELGDSALYLCASSSKTGPGEQYFGPGTRLTVT.

The chain links TRBV2 to TRBJ2-3, with 8 bases matching TRBD2. Germline loops: CDR1 SNHLY, CDR2 FYNNEI. The CDR3 spans 16 residues. After removal of 5 bases from V and 3 bases from J, the junction contained 10 bases not matched to a gene. The CDR3 coding sequence is TGTGCCAGCAGTCCTCCGGGACTAGGAGTAACAGATACGCAGTATTTT. This codes for CASSPPGLGVTDTQYF.

In this sample, this clonotype turned up many times. The gene calls are TRBV9 and TRBJ2-2; D is uncertain. Trimming removed 4 bases at V and 0 bases at J, with 10 bases between. The CDR3 spans 15 residues. From germline, CDR1 is SGDLS and CDR2 YYNGEE. Written as DNA, the CDR3 is TGTGCCAGCAGCCTAGGATACGCGAACACCGGGGAGCTGTTTTTT. Amino acids: CASSLGYANTGELFF.

This clonotype was recorded many times. The DNA of the CDR3 is TGTGCCAGCAGCTTAGGAATTTCTAGCGGGAGAAGCCGAACCGGGGAGCTGTTTTTT. Encoded protein: CASSLGISSGRSRTGELFF. This rearrangement joins TRBV7-2 to TRBJ2-2; TRBD2 matches 10 bases. There are 19 residues in the CDR3. V shed 1 base, J shed 5 bases, and the junction held 13 bases outside the gene matches. CDR1 is SGHTA, CDR2 FQGNSA, per germline.

The chain links TRBV29-1 to TRBJ2-5, with a weak D call TRBD2 (5 bases). The CDR3 consists of 16 residues. V was clipped by 3 bases and J by 0 bases, with 17 bases between them. Germline V CDR1 and CDR2: SQVTM, ANQGSEA. The CDR3 DNA reads as TGCAGCGTTGACGGGATGGGCGGAAGGTACCAAGAGACCCAGTACTTC. Translating gives CSVDGMGGRYQETQYF.

Ten or more counts support this clonotype. The V gene is TRBV7-9, the J gene TRBJ2-2, with D unresolved. Per the germline V gene, CDR1 is SEHNR and CDR2 is FQNEAQ (reference sequence). CDR3 length equals 12 residues. V lost 1 base to trimming and J lost 6 bases, with 3 bases between them. For the CDR3, the DNA is TGTGCCAGCAGCTTAGAGTCCGGGGAGCTGTTTTTT. Translation: CASSLESGELFF.